The 23 T cell receptor beta chains reported below all come from one sample, sequenced in a study of shared clonotypes between healthy human individuals. Method: immunoSEQ multiplex PCR; TCRdb's copy keeps in-frame clones and lacks some. In the table there are roughly 2 million clones, around 95% of which are singletons. The sequenced material came from naive CD4+ T cells sorted from blood. Subset: CD45RA+ positively selected. These receptor sequences come from a man aged 18 to 30 in good health.

The rearrangement uses TRBV25-1 and TRBJ1-2, with 8 bases that match TRBD1. V dropped 4 bases and J dropped 3; count of bases not matched to a gene: 7. The length of the CDR3 is 15 residues. In germline, CDR1 is MGHDK, CDR2 SYGVNS. As DNA, the CDR3 is TGTGCCAGCAGTGGGGACAGGCCATTCTACTATGGCTACACCTTC. Translated: CASSGDRPFYYGYTF.

V usage is TRBV10-3 and J usage is TRBJ2-3, with 9 bases that match TRBD2. The ends lost 0 bases at V and 4 bases at J; junction bases unmatched: 8. The germline CDR1 and CDR2 sequences are ENHRY and SYGVKD. The CDR3 sequence is 17 residues long. In nucleotides, the CDR3 is TGTGCCATCAGTGAGTCGGGACTAGCCCCGGGCTCAGATACGCAGTATTTT. Translation gives CAISESGLAPGSDTQYF.

The chain couples TRBV6-1 to TRBJ2-1, with D perhaps matching TRBD1 (6 bases). CDR3 length: 14 amino acids. V lost 11 bases and J 0 bases, leaving 14 bases between the germline ends. The germline CDR1 and CDR2 sequences are MNHNS and SASEGT. CDR3 coding DNA: TGTGCCTCCGAGGGGGAAAGCTCCTACAATGAGCAGTTCTTC. It specifies CASEGESSYNEQFF.

The rearrangement uses TRBV21-1 and TRBJ2-7; the tabulated D call, TRBD1, remains unverified against the DNA. TRBV21-1 is a pseudogene segment. The CDR3 has 15 residues. The CDR3 protein is CASSKLCQNPYEQYF. In DNA, the CDR3 is TGTGCCAGCAGCAAACTCTGCCAGAACCCCTACGAGCAGTACTTC.

This sequence joins TRBV5-1 and TRBJ1-2; no clear D gene. V was cut by 0 bases and J by 7 bases, with 22 bases left in between. Germline CDR1 SGHRS, CDR2 YFSETQ. CDR3 length equals 17 residues. The chain's CDR3 is CASSLGGFDGTRRGYTF. The DNA for the CDR3 is TGCGCCAGCAGCTTGGGGGGTTTCGACGGAACGCGGCGTGGCTACACCTTC.

The V and J genes are TRBV5-1 and TRBJ2-1; no reliable D call. Per the germline V gene, CDR1 is SGHRS and CDR2 is YFSETQ. The V end was cut by 0 bases, the J end by 9 bases, with 4 bases between. The CDR3 is made up of 11 amino acids. In nucleotides, the CDR3 is TGCGCCAGCAGCTTGGACGGTGAGCAGTTCTTC. Its translation: CASSLDGEQFF.

This clone appeared once. J is TRBJ2-7 and V is TRBV13, with D unresolved. In germline, CDR1 is PRHDT, CDR2 FYEKMQ (reference sequence). The CDR3 has 13 residues. V was shortened by 3 bases and J by 0 bases, with 6 bases between the two germline ends. As DNA, the CDR3 is TGTGCCAGCAGCTTGAAATACTCCTACGAGCAGTACTTC. It specifies CASSLKYSYEQYF.

This chain connects TRBV5-4 to TRBJ1-1; 7 bases line up with TRBD1. Looked up from germline, CDR1 is SGHNT and CDR2 is YYREEE (reference sequence). The CDR3 runs to 15 residues. V trimming: 4 bases; J trimming: 1 base; junction bases outside the gene matches: 7. CDR3 loop: CASSAPGQRNTEAFF. CDR3 sequence (DNA): TGTGCCAGCAGCGCACCGGGACAGAGGAACACTGAAGCTTTCTTT.

The rearrangement links TRBV5-1 to TRBJ1-1; D gene ambiguous. The V and J ends lost 4 bases and 5 bases respectively, with 12 bases between them. This CDR3 has 13 amino acids. Germline V gene data show CDR1 as SGHRS and CDR2 as YFSETQ. CDR3 bases: TGCGCCAGCAGCGTTCCTGGGGAGACTGAAGCTTTCTTT. Its translation: CASSVPGETEAFF.

This clone occurred once. V usage is TRBV7-9 and J usage is TRBJ1-1; D gene ambiguous. The ends were cut back, 2 bases at V and 10 bases at J, with 11 bases in the middle. Germline V gene sequence: CDR1 SEHNR, CDR2 FQNEAQ (reference sequence). This CDR3 region has 12 residues. The CDR3, as DNA: TGTGCCAGCAGCTTAACTGACATCCGAGCTTTCTTT. Protein sequence: CASSLTDIRAFF.

On this clone itself: This same CDR3 is encoded by further DNA sequences in the sample. This rearrangement joins TRBV29-1 to TRBJ1-1, with no clear D. CDR1 is SQVTM, CDR2 ANQGSEA, per germline. The CDR3 covers 10 residues. Trimming cost V 4 bases and J 4 bases, with 4 bases left between them. Here the CDR3 reads CSVVGTEAFF. The DNA for the CDR3 is TGCAGCGTTGTCGGCACTGAAGCTTTCTTT.

This clone was recorded only once. The chain carries TRBV2 and TRBJ1-4, with TRBD1 identical over 8 bases. CDR3 length: 15 residues. In germline, CDR1 is SNHLY, CDR2 FYNNEI. Germline trimming cut 6 bases from V and 7 bases from J; bases unmatched to any gene: 10. CDR3 DNA sequence: TGTGCCAGCAGGTCCCAGGGGGCCGGGGGTGAAAAACTGTTTTTT. Protein sequence: CASRSQGAGGEKLFF. Drawing the rest from reference TRBV2 and TRBJ1-4, the complete variable domain is EPEVTQTPSHQVTQMGQEVILRCVPISNHLYFYWYRQILGQKVEFLVSFYNNEISEKSEIFDDQFSVERPDGSNFTLKIRSTKLEDSAMYFCASRSQGAGGEKLFFGSGTQLSVL.

This rearrangement joins TRBV19 to TRBJ1-2; possible D gene TRBD1, 6 bases. CDR1 and CDR2 (germline): LNHDA, SQIVND (reference sequence). The V end was cut by 5 bases, the J end by 0 bases, with 13 bases between. CDR3 length equals 15 residues. DNA of the CDR3: TGTGCCAGTAGTCTACAGACAGGACCTAACTATGGCTACACCTTC. It codes for CASSLQTGPNYGYTF.

The chain uses TRBV5-3 and TRBJ2-7; 12 bases are shared with TRBD1. TRBV5-3 is labeled an ORF, and its function is uncertain. This CDR3 is built from 17 residues. V lost 2 bases and J lost 2; bases outside the gene matches: 8. CDR3 amino acids: CARSFGDRGRWAYEQYF. For the CDR3, the DNA is TGTGCCAGAAGCTTTGGGGACAGGGGGCGGTGGGCCTACGAGCAGTACTTC.

In this sample, this clone turned up a few times. The chain recombines TRBV6-5 with TRBJ1-5; D remains ambiguous. The V gene lost 5 bases and the J gene lost 7 bases, with 12 bases spanning the gap. From germline, CDR1 is MNHEY and CDR2 SVGAGI. This CDR3 spans 13 amino acids. The CDR3 DNA sequence: TGTGCCAGCAGTCCGAAATGGGAGCAGCCCCAGCATTTT. Protein sequence: CASSPKWEQPQHF.

This clone was detected only once. The chain couples TRBV6-5 to TRBJ1-1; tentatively, D is TRBD1 (5 bases). Germline V gene sequence: CDR1 MNHEY, CDR2 SVGAGI. With 2 bases removed from V and 0 bases from J, the gap between germline ends came to 13 bases. This CDR3 has 16 residues. As DNA, the CDR3 is TGTGCCAGCAGTTACCGTCCAGGGCGTTTGAACACTGAAGCTTTCTTT. It codes for CASSYRPGRLNTEAFF.

The rearrangement links TRBV9 to TRBJ2-2; 10 nucleotides agree with TRBD2. With V trimmed by 4 bases and J by 8 bases, 8 bases remained unmatched. The CDR3 is 15 residues long. Germline assignment: CDR1 SGDLS and CDR2 YYNGEE. CDR3: CASSRDSGRIGELFF. CDR3 sequence (DNA): TGTGCCAGCAGCAGAGATAGCGGGAGGATAGGGGAGCTGTTTTTT.

This clone was counted once. The rearrangement links TRBV30 to TRBJ2-3, with a weak D call TRBD1 (5 bases). V dropped 0 bases and J dropped 5 bases, with 12 bases sitting between them. The CDR3 spans 14 residues. Germline V gene data show CDR1 as GTSNPN and CDR2 as SVGIG (reference sequence). CDR3 sequence: CAWSVRLGRDTQYF. The DNA of the CDR3 is TGTGCCTGGAGTGTACGCTTGGGGCGAGATACGCAGTATTTT.

The genes are TRBV11-3 and TRBJ2-7, with 7 bases that match TRBD2. Losses at the gene ends were 8 bases for V and 3 bases for J; bases not matched to a gene: 4. Germline-derived CDR1 and CDR2 are SGHNT and YENEEA. The CDR3 contains 12 residues. CDR3 residues: CASWTRLYEQYF. In nucleotides, the CDR3 is TGTGCCAGCTGGACTAGGCTCTACGAGCAGTACTTC. Full variable domain (remainder filled in from reference TRBV11-3 and TRBJ2-7): EAGVVQSPRYKIIEKKQPVAFWCNPISGHNTLYWYLQNLGQGPELLIRYENEEAVDDSQLPKDRFSAERLKGVDSTLKIQPAELGDSAVYLCASWTRLYEQYFGPGTRLTVT.

The J gene is TRBJ2-5, the V gene TRBV7-9; 8 nucleotides align to TRBD1. Germline V gene sequence: CDR1 SEHNR, CDR2 FQNEAQ (reference sequence). The CDR3 sequence is 15 residues long. With 7 bases clipped from V and 2 bases from J, the junction kept 9 bases outside the gene matches. The DNA of the CDR3 is TGTGCCAGCACCTCGGGACAGGCAGCACAAGAGACCCAGTACTTC. As protein: CASTSGQAAQETQYF.

V and J are TRBV20-1 and TRBJ1-2; D gene unclear. This CDR3 region has 11 residues. Germline CDR1 and CDR2: DFQATT and SNEGSKA (reference sequence). Written as DNA, the CDR3 is TGCACCGCATACAGCCACTATGGCTACACCTTC. It specifies CTAYSHYGYTF.

The table lists this clone with a count of one. One end of the junction fails to match germline, which may point to a read error. The chain links TRBV7-8 to TRBJ1-2, with unresolved D. CDR1 is SGHVS and CDR2 is FQNEAQ in the germline V gene. The CDR3 has 17 residues. CDR3 protein: CASSLRAEGATNYGYTF. CDR3 in DNA: TGTGCCAGCAGCTTGAGGGCCGAGGGAGCGACTAACTATGGTTACACCTTC. Using reference TRBV7-8 and TRBJ1-2 for the parts outside the CDR3, the full variable domain is GAGVSQSPRYKVAKRGQDVALRCDPISGHVSLFWYQQALGQGPEFLTYFQNEAQLDKSGLPSDRFFAERPEGSVSTLKIQRTQQEDSAVYLCASSLRAEGATNYGYTFGSGTRLTVV.

CDR3 region: CASELNYGYTF. Written as DNA, the CDR3 is TGTGCCAGCGAGTTAAACTATGGCTACACCTTC. The gene calls are TRBV28 and TRBJ1-2; unclear D gene. CDR1 and CDR2 from the germline V gene are MDHEN and SYDVKM. Trimming removed 8 bases at V and 2 bases at J, with 6 bases between. The CDR3 extends over 11 amino acids.